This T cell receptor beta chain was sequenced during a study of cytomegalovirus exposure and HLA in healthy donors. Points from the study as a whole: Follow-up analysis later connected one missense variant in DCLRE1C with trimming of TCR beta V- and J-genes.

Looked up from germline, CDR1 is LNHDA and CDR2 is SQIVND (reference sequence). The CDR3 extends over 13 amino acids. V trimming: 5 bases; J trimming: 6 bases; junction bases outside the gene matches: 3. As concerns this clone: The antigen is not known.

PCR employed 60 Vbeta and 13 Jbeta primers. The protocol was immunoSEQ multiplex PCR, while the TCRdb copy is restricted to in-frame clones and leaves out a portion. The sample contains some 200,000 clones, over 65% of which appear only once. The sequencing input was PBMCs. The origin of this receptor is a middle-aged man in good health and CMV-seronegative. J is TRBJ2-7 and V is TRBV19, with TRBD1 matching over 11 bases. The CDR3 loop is CASSPGTGGEQYF. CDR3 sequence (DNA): TGTGCCAGTAGTCCCGGGACAGGGGGCGAGCAGTACTTC.